Presented here are 28 T cell receptor beta chains from one specimen sequenced in a study of beta chain features in type 1 diabetes. All of the isolated RNA was reverse transcribed, so expressed TCRB transcripts were sequenced. Generated by immunoSEQ multiplex PCR, the TCRdb table keeps only in-frame clones and is missing some. The table shows 900,000 or so clones, with 15% to 20% occurring only once. Source material: naive CD4+ T cells from blood. These receptors all come from a woman younger than 30 in good health.

About this clone: Other nucleotide sequences from this sample produce the same CDR3. The chain uses TRBV27 and TRBJ2-7; TRBD2 is a possible D gene (6 bases). Trimming removed 2 bases at V and 2 bases at J, with 7 bases between. CDR3 length: 13 residues. CDR1 MNHEY and CDR2 SMNVEV come from the germline V gene (reference sequence). Here the CDR3 reads CASSLAGPYEQYF. DNA for the CDR3: TGTGCCAGCAGTTTAGCGGGACCCTACGAGCAGTACTTC.

The sample holds one count of this clone. As DNA, the CDR3 is TGTGCCATCAGTGAGCCCGGGTCAGGCAGGGCCAATGAGCAGTTCTTC. Translation: CAISEPGSGRANEQFF. The chain joins TRBV10-3 to TRBJ2-1, with a possible D match to TRBD1 (5 bases). Looked up from germline, CDR1 is ENHRY and CDR2 is SYGVKD. V dropped 2 bases and J dropped 6 bases, with 17 bases sitting between them. This CDR3 spans 16 amino acids.

This chain uses TRBV2 with TRBJ1-1; TRBD1 is a possible D gene (6 bases). CDR3 length: 14 residues. With 7 bases removed from V and 3 bases from J, the gap between germline ends came to 15 bases. In germline, CDR1 is SNHLY, CDR2 FYNNEI. The CDR3 loop reads CASIGDRSHTEAFF. As DNA, the CDR3 is TGTGCCAGCATTGGAGACAGGAGCCACACTGAAGCTTTCTTT.

This clone was seen a few times. V and J are TRBV18 and TRBJ2-5; 7 positions agree with TRBD1. This CDR3 is 16 amino acids long. Germline V gene sequence: CDR1 KGHSH, CDR2 LQKENI. V was clipped by 3 bases and J by 5 bases; unmatched bases: 12. As DNA, the CDR3 is TGTGCCAGCTCACCTGTTAAGGGGGCTATCGGCGAGACCCAGTACTTC. As protein: CASSPVKGAIGETQYF.

This clone was counted a few times. A read error is possible here, since a much larger clone lies one base away. Other DNA variants within this sample encode the same CDR3. V usage is TRBV28 and J usage is TRBJ2-7; D not certain. The germline V and J ends were trimmed by 6 bases and 0 bases, with 3 bases remaining between them. Germline-derived CDR1 and CDR2 are MDHEN and SYDVKM. The CDR3 runs 11 residues. The CDR3 DNA sequence: TGTGCCAGCAGGTCCTCCTACGAGCAGTACTTC. This encodes CASRSSYEQYF.

This clone was observed a handful of times. The chain joins TRBV15 to TRBJ2-5; D possibly matches TRBD1 or TRBD2 (5 bases each). The germline CDR1 and CDR2 sequences are LNHNV and YYDKDF (reference sequence). Trimming cost V 3 bases and J 5 bases, with 13 bases left between them. The CDR3 contains 14 residues. CDR3 coding DNA: TGTGCCACCAGCAGGAGGGGCCCCGCGGAGACCCAGTACTTC. It codes for CATSRRGPAETQYF. Complete variable domain (other parts from reference TRBV15 and TRBJ2-5): DAMVIQNPRYQVTQFGKPVTLSCSQTLNHNVMYWYQQKSSQAPKLLFHYYDKDFNNEADTPDNFQSRRPNTSFCFLDIRSPGLGDTAMYLCATSRRGPAETQYFGPGTRLLVL.

This chain links TRBV7-2 with TRBJ2-7, with 8 bases that match TRBD1. The CDR3 spans 15 residues. The V gene's germline CDR1 is SGHTA and CDR2 FQGNSA. With 0 bases clipped from V and 5 bases from J, the junction kept 6 bases outside the gene matches. The CDR3 sequence is CASSLAGQGPHEQYF. CDR3 nucleotide sequence: TGTGCCAGCAGCTTAGCCGGACAGGGTCCCCACGAGCAGTACTTC.

The table lists this clone with a few counts. This sequence joins TRBV29-1 and TRBJ2-1, with 10 bases aligning to TRBD2. This CDR3 has 18 residues. Trimming took 4 bases from V and 0 from J; bases not matched to a gene: 12. The germline gives CDR1 SQVTM, CDR2 ANQGSEA. Here the CDR3 reads CSVGGTSVQSSSYNEQFF. CDR3 nucleotides: TGCAGCGTTGGAGGGACTAGCGTACAATCGAGCTCCTACAATGAGCAGTTCTTC.

J is TRBJ1-5 and V is TRBV28, with no clear D. The V gene lost 4 bases and the J gene lost 5 bases, with 12 bases spanning the gap. The V gene's germline CDR1 is MDHEN and CDR2 SYDVKM. This CDR3 has 14 residues. The CDR3 nucleotides read TGTGCCAGCAGTTGGCAGTTAGGGTATCAGCCCCAGCATTTT. Its translation is CASSWQLGYQPQHF.

This sequence joins TRBV27 and TRBJ2-2; D not certain. The V end was cut by 5 bases, the J end by 5 bases, with 9 bases between. The CDR3 contains 13 residues. CDR1 MNHEY and CDR2 SMNVEV come from the germline V gene (reference sequence). In nucleotides, the CDR3 is TGTGCCAGCAGTATCAGGCGTACCGGGGAGCTGTTTTTT. Residues: CASSIRRTGELFF.

The chain links TRBV7-3 to TRBJ2-1; tentative D call: TRBD1 (6 bases). This CDR3 region has 15 residues. CDR1 is SGHTA, CDR2 FQGTGA, per germline. The V end was cut by 3 bases, the J end by 13 bases, with 22 bases between. The DNA for the CDR3 is TGTGCCAGCAGCTTCACTGCCGGGACACAGGGTTCCCAGTTCTTC. Its protein product is CASSFTAGTQGSQFF.

This clone occurred a few times. This chain joins TRBV16 and TRBJ2-7; D might be TRBD1 or TRBD2, each matching 6 bases. The CDR3 extends over 13 amino acids. The V gene lost 6 bases and the J gene lost 0 bases, with 9 bases spanning the gap. The germline gives CDR1 KGHSY, CDR2 FQNENV. DNA for the CDR3: TGTGCCAGCAGGAGGGGGGCCTCCTACGAGCAGTACTTC. Translated: CASRRGASYEQYF.

This clone was recorded a few times. The chain recombines TRBV21-1 with TRBJ2-1; no check of the table's D call, TRBD2, against the DNA was made. TRBV21-1 is described as a pseudogene. The CDR3 extends over 16 amino acids. CDR3 sequence reads: CASSKVGGLGPVRQFF. The CDR3 bases are TGTGCCAGCAGCAAAGTGGGAGGACTAGGTCCCGTAAGGCAGTTCTTC.

This clone was counted a few times. This CDR3 is also generated by other DNA sequences in the sample. The chain joins TRBV7-9 to TRBJ2-5; D is undetermined. CDR1 SEHNR and CDR2 FQNEAQ come from the germline V gene (reference sequence). Trimming shortened V by 1 base and J by 5 bases, and 5 bases separated the two germline ends. The CDR3 loop spans 12 amino acids. CDR3 amino acids: CASSLVAETQYF. The CDR3, as DNA: TGTGCCAGCAGCTTAGTGGCGGAGACCCAGTACTTC.

This clone was detected only a few times. The rearrangement links TRBV27 to TRBJ2-2; D not resolved. The V and J ends lost 8 bases and 5 bases respectively, with 12 bases between them. Germline CDR1 reads MNHEY; CDR2 reads SMNVEV (reference sequence). The CDR3 is 13 residues long. CDR3 sequence (DNA): TGTGCCAGCCGAGCGATGGGTACCGGGGAGCTGTTTTTT. Protein sequence: CASRAMGTGELFF.

This clone was recorded a few times. The chain joins TRBV5-6 to TRBJ2-2; tentative D call: TRBD2 (5 bases). CDR3 length: 15 amino acids. The germline CDR1 and CDR2 sequences are SGHDT and YYEEEE. The CDR3 is CATADSTVITGELFF. CDR3 nucleotides: TGTGCTACAGCGGACTCGACCGTTATCACCGGGGAGCTGTTTTTT.

This chain joins TRBV2 and TRBJ2-1, with D possibly matching TRBD2 (5 bases). Per the germline V gene, CDR1 is SNHLY and CDR2 is FYNNEI. Trimming removed 4 bases from V and 0 bases from J, with 10 bases in between. This CDR3 has 15 amino acids. The CDR3 coding sequence is TGTGCCAGCAGTGGAGTGACTACCTCCTACAATGAGCAGTTCTTC. As protein: CASSGVTTSYNEQFF.

This clone was seen more than once but under ten times. DNA of the CDR3: TGTGCCAGCAGACTCCCACTAGCGTCCTACAATGAGCAGTTCTTC. Its translation: CASRLPLASYNEQFF. This chain joins TRBV7-2 and TRBJ2-1, with TRBD2 matching over 7 bases. This CDR3 contains 15 residues. In germline, CDR1 is SGHTA, CDR2 FQGNSA. V trimming: 6 bases; J trimming: 1 base; junction bases outside the gene matches: 6.

V usage is TRBV9 and J usage is TRBJ2-2; D uncertain. CDR1 and CDR2 from the germline V gene are SGDLS and YYNGEE. The V end lost 5 bases, the J end lost 0 bases, and 8 bases lay between the germline ends. The CDR3 totals 14 residues. In DNA, the CDR3 is TGTGCCAGCAGGCAGGAGCCGAACACCGGGGAGCTGTTTTTT. It codes for CASRQEPNTGELFF.

This clone has a handful of counts. The gene calls are TRBV2 and TRBJ2-3; no reliable D call. The CDR3 is made up of 13 amino acids. V lost 7 bases and J lost 2, with 10 bases in between. Germline values: CDR1 SNHLY, CDR2 FYNNEI. Here the CDR3 reads CASKTSATDTQYF. Written as DNA, the CDR3 is TGTGCCAGCAAGACCTCGGCCACAGATACGCAGTATTTT.

V gene TRBV4-1 combines with J gene TRBJ1-2; 7 nucleotides align to TRBD1. Trimming cost V 2 bases and J 3 bases; bases outside gene matches: 3. The germline CDR1 and CDR2 sequences are MGHRA and YSYEKL. The CDR3 consists of 14 residues. Here the CDR3 DNA reads TGCGCCAGCAGCCAACCCGGGACAGACTATGGCTACACCTTC. This encodes CASSQPGTDYGYTF.

The chain joins TRBV9 to TRBJ2-7; the match to TRBD2 covers 8 bases. The CDR3 extends over 15 amino acids. Looked up from germline, CDR1 is SGDLS and CDR2 is YYNGEE. Unmatched junction bases numbered 10, after V lost 4 bases and J lost 4 bases. The CDR3 sequence is CASSPTGTRLYEQYF. CDR3 nucleotides: TGTGCCAGCAGCCCTACCGGGACTAGATTATACGAGCAGTACTTC.

In its sample, this clone was seen a few times. The chain couples TRBV5-1 to TRBJ2-3; no firm D call. CDR1 SGHRS and CDR2 YFSETQ come from the germline V gene. The CDR3 spans 13 residues. V lost 4 bases, J lost 6 bases, and 12 bases lay in between. In nucleotides, the CDR3 is TGCGCCAGCAGCCTAGGGTCTCGGGATACGCAGTATTTT. Amino acids: CASSLGSRDTQYF.

The chain uses TRBV7-2 and TRBJ2-7; D might be TRBD1 (6 bases). The CDR3 spans 14 residues. Trimming removed 4 bases at V and 5 bases at J, with 15 bases between. Per the germline V gene, CDR1 is SGHTA and CDR2 is FQGNSA. CDR3 DNA sequence: TGTGCCAGCAGCTCTGGACAGCCGTCCCACGAGCAGTACTTC. Its protein is CASSSGQPSHEQYF.

This rearrangement joins TRBV7-2 to TRBJ2-5; D remains unclear. Germline lookup yields CDR1 SGHTA and CDR2 FQGNSA. The CDR3 spans 12 residues. V lost 2 bases, J lost 3 bases, and 4 bases lay in between. CDR3 region: CASSLNEETQYF. The CDR3 DNA reads TGTGCCAGCAGCTTAAACGAAGAGACCCAGTACTTC.

This clone was counted a few times. The genes are TRBV7-2 and TRBJ1-2, with D unresolved. Germline V gene lookup returns CDR1 SGHTA and CDR2 FQGNSA. The CDR3 has 14 residues. Trimming pared 0 bases from V and 8 bases from J, leaving 13 bases between. The CDR3 bases are TGTGCCAGCAGCTTAGCTTCAGCCACGGAGGGCTACACCTTC. Protein sequence: CASSLASATEGYTF.

A few counts support this clone. The V gene is TRBV12-2, the J gene TRBJ2-7. TRBV12-2 is a recognized pseudogene. This CDR3 has 10 residues. The DNA for the CDR3 is TGTGCAAGTCGCTTAGACGAGCAGTACTTC. It specifies CASRLDEQYF.

The gene calls are TRBV25-1 and TRBJ2-7, with TRBD1 as a possible D gene (5 bases). Germline values: CDR1 MGHDK, CDR2 SYGVNS. The CDR3 runs 15 residues. V lost 4 bases and J lost 0, with 13 bases in between. The CDR3 DNA reads as TGTGCCAGCAGTGGGGCGTTTGGGGCCTCCTACGAGCAGTACTTC. It codes for CASSGAFGASYEQYF.